The present TCR beta chain was sequenced within a study of pediatric ulcerative colitis. Study-wide points: Compared with controls, ulcerative colitis showed greater blood-rectum clone sharing.

Before the diagnostic colonoscopy, ulcerative colitis patients were free of immunosuppressive medication. Sequencing was at survey level. Produced via immunoSEQ multiplex PCR; TCRdb's table is partial and in-frame only. The sample includes approximately 60,000 clones, roughly 90% seen only once; the top ten take 3% to 4.5%. The table lists this clone with a count of one. What it binds is unknown. This CDR3 spans 14 amino acids. With 7 bases clipped from V and 5 bases from J, the junction kept 10 bases outside the gene matches. In germline, CDR1 is SNHLY, CDR2 FYNNEI. This receptor was taken from a boy between 10 and 17 years old with severe ulcerative colitis. The V call is TRBV2, the J call TRBJ2-5, with 7 bases that match TRBD2. Sequencing was performed on blood. CDR3 amino acids: CASNGGGPWETQYF. CDR3 bases: TGTGCCAGCAATGGGGGAGGGCCCTGGGAGACCCAGTACTTC.